Below are 12 T cell receptor beta chains sequenced from a single sample in a study of blood T cells in healthy people across ages. Primed by a sample-barcoded 5' primer and a J-beta primer mix, a second PCR proceeded for about 6 to 11 cycles. TCRdb re-called the 5' RACE reads with MiXCR, one entry per CDR3 protein. The sample holds more than 1,400,000 distinct CDR3 sequences, roughly 40% seen once. Sequencing used blood. The receptor source for this set is a woman younger than 30 in good health.

This clonotype was picked up a small number of times. This chain joins TRBV18 and TRBJ2-5; tentatively, D is TRBD1 (5 bases). This CDR3 comprises 13 residues. The ends were cut back, 3 bases at V and 5 bases at J, with 10 bases in the middle. Germline CDR1 is KGHSH and CDR2 is LQKENI. This chain's CDR3 is CASSPGASETQYF. The DNA for the CDR3 is TGTGCCAGCTCACCTGGGGCTTCGGAGACCCAGTACTTC.

Notes on this clonotype: This sequence may be a read error, since a much larger clone differs from it by one base. The rearrangement joins TRBV5-1 to TRBJ2-5; TRBD2 matches 9 bases. Germline V CDR1 and CDR2: SGHRS, YFSETQ. This CDR3 region has 17 residues. Unmatched junction bases numbered 18, after V lost 1 base and J lost 11 bases. CDR3 DNA sequence: TGCGCCAGCAGCTTGAACTTAGGCGGTAGCGGGAGTGGCGCGCAGTACTTC. It translates to CASSLNLGGSGSGAQYF. Full variable domain (outside the CDR3, taken from reference TRBV5-1 and TRBJ2-5): KAGVTQTPRYLIKTRGQQVTLSCSPISGHRSVSWYQQTPGQGLQFLFEYFSETQRNKGNFPGRFSGRQFSNSRSEMNVSTLELGDSALYLCASSLNLGGSGSGAQYFGPGTRLLVL.

This chain links TRBV7-2 with TRBJ1-2, with 9 bases matching TRBD1. With V trimmed by 1 base and J by 3 bases, 6 bases remained unmatched. This CDR3 is 16 amino acids long. Germline values: CDR1 SGHTA, CDR2 FQGNSA. The CDR3 is CASSLEGTGSHYGYTF. CDR3 coding DNA: TGTGCCAGCAGCTTAGAGGGGACAGGGTCCCACTATGGCTACACCTTC.

The chain has TRBV9 and TRBJ2-3; 9 bases line up with TRBD2. The CDR3 spans 16 residues. Germline V lookup: CDR1 SGDLS, CDR2 YYNGEE. J lost 5 bases, V lost 0 bases, and 7 bases had no gene match. The CDR3 bases are TGTGCCAGCAGCGTAGGGGCGGGAGGGCCTCAAGATACGCAGTATTTT. Translation: CASSVGAGGPQDTQYF.

The table lists this clonotype with a few counts. The CDR3 nucleotides are TGCGCCAGCAGCTTGGCTTCTAGCTCCACAGATACGCAGTATTTT. Translating gives CASSLASSSTDTQYF. J is TRBJ2-3 and V is TRBV5-1, with a possible D match to TRBD2 (5 bases). The CDR3 has 15 residues. Germline CDR1 and CDR2: SGHRS and YFSETQ. Trimming left V 0 bases short and J 2 bases short, with 10 bases between.

This clonotype was detected ten times or more. The gene calls are TRBV20-1 and TRBJ2-1; D not certain. CDR1 and CDR2 from the germline V gene are DFQATT and SNEGSKA (reference sequence). The CDR3 runs to 16 residues. V was cut by 5 bases and J by 4 bases, with 21 bases left in between. The CDR3 DNA follows: TGCAGTGCTCTTCATAAAGGACGGATGCAGTACAATGAGCAGTTCTTC. It translates to CSALHKGRMQYNEQFF.

This clonotype was seen only once. The V and J genes are TRBV27 and TRBJ2-7; D is possibly TRBD1 (6 bases). Looked up from germline, CDR1 is MNHEY and CDR2 is SMNVEV (reference sequence). Trimming cost V 0 bases and J 6 bases, with 9 bases left between them. The CDR3 extends over 13 amino acids. The CDR3 sequence is CASSLSRGGEQYF. The CDR3, as DNA: TGTGCCAGCAGTTTATCGAGAGGGGGCGAGCAGTACTTC.

The chain combines TRBV6-2 or TRBV6-3 with TRBJ1-2; 8 bases are a match to TRBD1. CDR1 is MNHEY and CDR2 is SVGEGT in the germline V gene. This CDR3 has 15 amino acids. J was trimmed by 2 bases and V by 5 bases; bases with no gene match: 7. The CDR3 is CASSLRTGMNYGYTF. In DNA form, the CDR3 reads TGTGCCAGCAGTCTTAGGACAGGGATGAACTATGGCTACACCTTC.

The chain combines TRBV18 with TRBJ2-1; D perhaps matches TRBD1 (5 bases). Germline CDR1 KGHSH, CDR2 LQKENI. Trimming took 2 bases from V and 5 from J, leaving 13 bases between them. CDR3 size: 15 residues. As DNA, the CDR3 is TGTGCCAGCTCACCAAGGTCTCTGGACAACAATGAGCAGTTCTTC. This translates into CASSPRSLDNNEQFF.

This clonotype was picked up many times. The CDR3 DNA sequence: TGTGCCACCAGCAGAGATCAAGCGTACAGCACAGATACGCAGTATTTT. It is translated as CATSRDQAYSTDTQYF. The chain carries TRBV15 and TRBJ2-3; D gene uncertain. This CDR3 is built from 16 residues. V lost 0 bases and J 0 bases, leaving 10 bases between the germline ends. The germline V gene has CDR1 LNHNV and CDR2 YYDKDF (reference sequence).

This chain uses TRBV20-1 with TRBJ1-2, with D possibly matching TRBD1 (6 bases). This CDR3 has 14 amino acids. Germline V lookup: CDR1 DFQATT, CDR2 SNEGSKA (reference sequence). Trimming took 1 base from V and 7 from J, leaving 16 bases between them. As DNA, the CDR3 is TGCAGTGCTAGAGCTCATCACGACAGGCTTGGCTACACCTTC. Its protein is CSARAHHDRLGYTF.

The chain combines TRBV5-1 with TRBJ2-7, with D possibly matching TRBD1 (6 bases). Germline V CDR1 and CDR2: SGHRS, YFSETQ. V lost 4 bases, J lost 5 bases, and 19 bases lay in between. The length of the CDR3 is 15 residues. In DNA, the CDR3 is TGCGCCAGCAGCACGGAACAGGGTCGGACCGACGAGCAGTACTTC. Residues: CASSTEQGRTDEQYF.